These 13 T cell receptor beta chains were sequenced from one sample in a study of shared clonotypes between healthy human individuals. Repertoires were generated with immunoSEQ multiplex PCR, while TCRdb's copy carries only in-frame clones and drops some. The table includes over 2 million clones, roughly 96% detected once. Sequences were obtained from naive CD4+ T cells sorted from blood. Subset meaning: CD45RA+ positively selected. The receptors derive from a man aged 18 to 29 in good health.

The V and J genes are TRBV18 and TRBJ1-5; no reliable D call. Germline loops: CDR1 KGHSH, CDR2 LQKENI. The CDR3 is 16 amino acids. Between the trimmed V and J ends, which lost 3 bases and 0 bases, there was a span of 12 bases. The CDR3 region is CASSPASGYSNQPQHF. The DNA of the CDR3 is TGTGCCAGCTCACCGGCATCGGGATATAGCAATCAGCCCCAGCATTTT.

V gene TRBV29-1 combines with J gene TRBJ1-1, with D possibly TRBD1 on 6 matching bases. The V gene lost 6 bases and the J gene lost 1 base, with 15 bases spanning the gap. The CDR3 spans 14 residues. Looked up from germline, CDR1 is SQVTM and CDR2 is ANQGSEA. Here the CDR3 reads CSVKGGGRNTEAFF. In DNA, the CDR3 is TGCAGCGTCAAAGGAGGGGGGAGGAACACTGAAGCTTTCTTT.

This chain connects TRBV27 to TRBJ2-3; TRBD1 aligns across 9 bases. The CDR3 has 15 amino acids. Germline CDR1 and CDR2: MNHEY and SMNVEV (reference sequence). V was clipped by 7 bases and J by 0 bases; unmatched bases: 5. This CDR3 is CASKLQGASTDTQYF. CDR3 DNA: TGTGCCAGCAAATTACAGGGGGCTAGCACAGATACGCAGTATTTT.

The rearrangement links TRBV19 to TRBJ1-6, with 10 bases matching TRBD1. After removal of 4 bases from V and 10 bases from J, the junction contained 10 bases not matched to a gene. There are 16 residues in the CDR3. Germline assignment: CDR1 LNHDA and CDR2 SQIVND (reference sequence). The CDR3 DNA sequence: TGTGCCAGTAGTACCAACGGACAGGGGGAGAGATCACCCCTCCACTTT. The encoded protein is CASSTNGQGERSPLHF.

V gene TRBV29-1 combines with J gene TRBJ2-3; TRBD2 matches at 11 bases. Losses at the gene ends were 7 bases for V and 3 bases for J; bases not matched to a gene: 6. The length of the CDR3 is 14 residues. The germline V gene encodes CDR1 SQVTM and CDR2 ANQGSEA. The CDR3 DNA reads TGCAGCGCTACTAGCGGGAGTCGGACAGATACGCAGTATTTT. It is translated as CSATSGSRTDTQYF.

The chain employs TRBV12-5 and TRBJ2-3, with D unresolved. CDR1 and CDR2 from the germline V gene are LGHNT and FRNRAP. The CDR3 is 13 amino acids. Trimming removed 5 bases at V and 2 bases at J, with 8 bases between. The CDR3 reads CASGTSNTDTQYF. CDR3 nucleotide sequence: TGTGCTAGTGGTACCAGCAACACAGATACGCAGTATTTT.

Points on this clone: Other nucleotide sequences from this sample produce the same CDR3. This rearrangement joins TRBV5-1 to TRBJ1-1; D gene uncertain. The germline V gene encodes CDR1 SGHRS and CDR2 YFSETQ. This CDR3 region has 13 residues. V was trimmed by 0 bases and J by 2 bases, leaving 5 bases between them. The CDR3 DNA follows: TGCGCCAGCAGCTTGGGGGGAAACACTGAAGCTTTCTTT. This translates into CASSLGGNTEAFF.

The V gene is TRBV27, the J gene TRBJ2-3, with 9 bases fitting TRBD2. The germline gives CDR1 MNHEY, CDR2 SMNVEV (reference sequence). The length of the CDR3 is 14 residues. Losses at the gene ends were 4 bases for V and 9 bases for J; bases not matched to a gene: 8. CDR3: CASSSGTSPLTQYF. CDR3 DNA sequence: TGTGCCAGCAGTTCAGGGACTAGCCCCCTCACGCAGTATTTT.

The rearrangement uses TRBV2 and TRBJ1-1, with D uncertain. Germline CDR1 reads SNHLY; CDR2 reads FYNNEI. The V and J ends lost 6 bases and 4 bases respectively, with 18 bases between them. There are 15 residues in the CDR3. The CDR3 region is CASRKVQTESTEAFF. The CDR3 nucleotides read TGTGCCAGCAGAAAGGTACAAACAGAAAGCACTGAAGCTTTCTTT.

The CDR3 is CASSYSPQRTTDTQYF. DNA of the CDR3: TGTGCCAGCAGTTACTCGCCCCAGAGGACCACAGATACGCAGTATTTT. The chain employs TRBV6-5 and TRBJ2-3, with D uncertain. Per the germline V gene, CDR1 is MNHEY and CDR2 is SVGAGI. Trimming stripped 0 bases from V and 2 bases from J, with 12 bases between. This CDR3 spans 16 amino acids.

A note on this clone: Mismatch with germline at one junction end may stem from a read error. The chain recombines TRBV5-4 with TRBJ2-7, with unresolved D. Per the germline V gene, CDR1 is SGHNT and CDR2 is YYREEE (reference sequence). The CDR3 spans 12 residues. The CDR3 loop reads CASSLFSDEQYF. CDR3 in DNA: TGTGCCAGCAGCTTGTTCTCCGACGAGCAGTACTTC. Full variable domain (outside the CDR3, taken from reference TRBV5-4 and TRBJ2-7): ETGVTQSPTHLIKTRGQQVTLRCSSQSGHNTVSWYQQALGQGPQFIFQYYREEENGRGNFPPRFSGLQFPNYSSELNVNALELDDSALYLCASSLFSDEQYFGPGTRLTVT.

This chain joins TRBV2 and TRBJ2-3; TRBD2 aligns across 8 bases. Germline assignment: CDR1 SNHLY and CDR2 FYNNEI. The CDR3 is 22 amino acids. The V and J ends lost 1 base and 0 bases, in that order; junction bases with no gene match: 21. CDR3: CASSEEVGWVRGESPSTDTQYF. For the CDR3, the DNA is TGTGCCAGCAGTGAAGAGGTGGGATGGGTGCGGGGGGAATCTCCTAGCACAGATACGCAGTATTTT.

This clone was detected a few times. The J gene is TRBJ1-5, the V gene TRBV7-9; perhaps TRBD1 as D (5 bases). The germline V gene encodes CDR1 SEHNR and CDR2 FQNEAQ (reference sequence). This CDR3 has 14 amino acids. Between the trimmed V and J ends, which lost 3 bases and 3 bases, there was a span of 9 bases. CDR3: CASSFAGNNQPQHF. The DNA for the CDR3 is TGTGCCAGCAGCTTCGCAGGGAACAATCAGCCCCAGCATTTT.